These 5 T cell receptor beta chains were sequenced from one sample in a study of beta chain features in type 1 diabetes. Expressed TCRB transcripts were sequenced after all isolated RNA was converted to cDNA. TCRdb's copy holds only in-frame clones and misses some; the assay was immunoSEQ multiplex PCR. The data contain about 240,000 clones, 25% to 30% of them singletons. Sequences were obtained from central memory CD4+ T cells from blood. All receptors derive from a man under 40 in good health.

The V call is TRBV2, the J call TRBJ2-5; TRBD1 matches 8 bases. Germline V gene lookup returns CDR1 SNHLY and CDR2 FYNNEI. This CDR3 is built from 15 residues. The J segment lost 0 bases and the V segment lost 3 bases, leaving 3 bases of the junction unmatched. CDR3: CASSDNRGYQETQYF. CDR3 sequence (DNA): TGTGCCAGCAGTGACAACAGGGGGTACCAAGAGACCCAGTACTTC.

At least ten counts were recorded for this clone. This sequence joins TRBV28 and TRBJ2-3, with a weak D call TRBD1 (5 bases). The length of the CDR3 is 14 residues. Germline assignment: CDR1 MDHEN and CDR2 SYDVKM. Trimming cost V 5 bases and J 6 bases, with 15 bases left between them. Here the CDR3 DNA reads TGTGCCAGCAGTGTTGGGGCCCGCAGGGATACGCAGTATTTT. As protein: CASSVGARRDTQYF.

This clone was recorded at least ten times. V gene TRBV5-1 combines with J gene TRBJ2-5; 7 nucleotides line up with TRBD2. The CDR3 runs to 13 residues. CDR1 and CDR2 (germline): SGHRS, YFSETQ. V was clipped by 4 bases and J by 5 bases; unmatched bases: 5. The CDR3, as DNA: TGCGCCAGCAGCCTTGGACTAGAGGAGACCCAGTACTTC. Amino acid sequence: CASSLGLEETQYF.

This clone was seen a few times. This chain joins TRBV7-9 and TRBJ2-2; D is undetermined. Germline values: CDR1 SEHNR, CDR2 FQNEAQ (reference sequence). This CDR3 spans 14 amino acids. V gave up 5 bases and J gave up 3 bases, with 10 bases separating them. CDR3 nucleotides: TGTGCCAGCAGCCCGGACGGATACACCGGGGAGCTGTTTTTT. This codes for CASSPDGYTGELFF.

The CDR3: CASSLVGSFSGANVLTF. The CDR3 DNA reads as TGTGCCAGCAGCTTAGTGGGTAGTTTCTCTGGGGCCAACGTCCTGACTTTC. The chain has TRBV11-2 and TRBJ2-6, with D unresolved. The CDR3 contains 17 residues. With 1 base removed from V and 0 bases from J, the gap between germline ends came to 10 bases. Germline V lookup: CDR1 SGHAT, CDR2 FQNNGV.